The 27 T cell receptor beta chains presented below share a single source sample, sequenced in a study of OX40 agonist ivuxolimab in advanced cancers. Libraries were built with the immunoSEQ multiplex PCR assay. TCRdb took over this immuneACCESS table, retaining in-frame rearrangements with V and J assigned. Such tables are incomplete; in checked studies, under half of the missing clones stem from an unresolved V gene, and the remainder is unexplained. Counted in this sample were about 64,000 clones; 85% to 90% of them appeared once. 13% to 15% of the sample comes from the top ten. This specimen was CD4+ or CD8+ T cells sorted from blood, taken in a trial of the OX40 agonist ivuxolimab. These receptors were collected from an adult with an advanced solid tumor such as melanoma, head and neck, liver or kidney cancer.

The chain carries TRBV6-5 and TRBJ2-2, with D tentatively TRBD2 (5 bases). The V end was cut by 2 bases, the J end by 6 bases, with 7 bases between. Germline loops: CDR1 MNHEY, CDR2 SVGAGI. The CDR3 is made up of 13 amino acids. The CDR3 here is CASSYRESGELFF. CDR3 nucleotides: TGTGCCAGCAGTTACCGGGAATCCGGGGAGCTGTTTTTT.

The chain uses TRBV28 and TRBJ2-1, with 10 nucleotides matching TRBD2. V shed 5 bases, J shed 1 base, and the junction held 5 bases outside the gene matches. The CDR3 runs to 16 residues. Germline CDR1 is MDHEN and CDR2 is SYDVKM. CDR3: CASSPLAGVSYNEQFF. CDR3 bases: TGTGCCAGCAGTCCCCTAGCGGGAGTGTCCTACAATGAGCAGTTCTTC. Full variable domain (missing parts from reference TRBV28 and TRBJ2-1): DVKVTQSSRYLVKRTGEKVFLECVQDMDHENMFWYRQDPGLGLRLIYFSYDVKMKEKGDIPEGYSVSREKKERFSLILESASTNQTSMYLCASSPLAGVSYNEQFFGPGTRLTVL.

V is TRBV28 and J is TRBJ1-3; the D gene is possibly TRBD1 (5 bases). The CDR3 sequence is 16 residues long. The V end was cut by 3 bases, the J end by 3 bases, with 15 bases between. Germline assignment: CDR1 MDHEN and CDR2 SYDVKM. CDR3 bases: TGTGCCAGCAGTTTTATTTTCGGGGGTTTTGGAAACACCATATATTTT. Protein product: CASSFIFGGFGNTIYF.

The CDR3 here is CASSLSGTEAFF. The CDR3, as DNA: TGTGCCAGCAGCTTATCGGGGACTGAAGCTTTCTTT. The chain carries TRBV7-3 and TRBJ1-1; D is unresolved. The CDR3 has 12 amino acids. Germline CDR1 is SGHTA and CDR2 is FQGTGA. Deletions cut 2 bases from V and 5 bases from J, with 6 bases between.

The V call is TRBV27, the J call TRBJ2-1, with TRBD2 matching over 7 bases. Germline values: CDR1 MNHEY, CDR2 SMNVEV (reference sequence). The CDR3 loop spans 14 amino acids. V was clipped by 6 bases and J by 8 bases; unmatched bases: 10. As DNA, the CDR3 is TGTGCCAGCAGCCCGGGACTAAGATATGATGAGCAGTTCTTC. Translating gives CASSPGLRYDEQFF.

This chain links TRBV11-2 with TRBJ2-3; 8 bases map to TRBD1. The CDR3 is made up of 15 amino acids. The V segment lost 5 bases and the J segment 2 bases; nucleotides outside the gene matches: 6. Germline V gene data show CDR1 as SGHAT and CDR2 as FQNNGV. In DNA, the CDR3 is TGTGCCAGCAGCCATTGGACAGGGACCACAGATACGCAGTATTTT. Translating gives CASSHWTGTTDTQYF.

The CDR3 nucleotides read TGTGCCAGCAGCGCAGAGCAAGACCCCTATGGCTACACCTTC. Translated: CASSAEQDPYGYTF. The rearrangement uses TRBV9 and TRBJ1-2, with D hard to call. Trimming took 3 bases from V and 4 from J, leaving 13 bases between them. The CDR3 loop spans 14 amino acids. Germline V gives CDR1 SGDLS, CDR2 YYNGEE.

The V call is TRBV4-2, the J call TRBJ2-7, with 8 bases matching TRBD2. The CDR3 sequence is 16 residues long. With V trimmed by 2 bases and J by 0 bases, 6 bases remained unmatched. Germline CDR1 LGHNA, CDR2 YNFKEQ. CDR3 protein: CASSQSSGGSSYEQYF. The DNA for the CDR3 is TGTGCCAGCAGCCAATCCTCGGGGGGGAGCTCCTACGAGCAGTACTTC.

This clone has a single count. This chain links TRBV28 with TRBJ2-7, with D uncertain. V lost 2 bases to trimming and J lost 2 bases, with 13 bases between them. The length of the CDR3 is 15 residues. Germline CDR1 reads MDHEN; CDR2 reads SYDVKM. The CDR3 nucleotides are TGTGCCAGCAGTTTACCACCCCGTTTCCCCTACGAGCAGTACTTC. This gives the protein CASSLPPRFPYEQYF.

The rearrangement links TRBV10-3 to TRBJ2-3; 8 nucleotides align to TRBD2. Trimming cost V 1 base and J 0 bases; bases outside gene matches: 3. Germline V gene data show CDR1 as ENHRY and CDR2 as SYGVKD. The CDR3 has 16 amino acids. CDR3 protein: CAISELAGMSTDTQYF. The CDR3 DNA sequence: TGTGCCATCAGTGAGTTAGCGGGGATGAGCACAGATACGCAGTATTTT.

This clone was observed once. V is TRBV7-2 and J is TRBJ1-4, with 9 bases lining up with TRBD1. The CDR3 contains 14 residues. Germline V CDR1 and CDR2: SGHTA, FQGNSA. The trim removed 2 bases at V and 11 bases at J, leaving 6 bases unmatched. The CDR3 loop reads CASSLWWTGDKLFF. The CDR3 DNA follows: TGTGCCAGCAGCTTATGGTGGACAGGGGATAAACTGTTTTTT.

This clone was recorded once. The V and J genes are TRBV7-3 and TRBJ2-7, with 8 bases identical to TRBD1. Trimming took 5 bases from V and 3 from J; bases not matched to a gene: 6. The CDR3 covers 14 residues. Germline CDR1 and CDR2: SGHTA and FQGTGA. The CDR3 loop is CASSRGTGGYEQYF. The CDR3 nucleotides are TGTGCCAGCAGCCGCGGCACAGGGGGCTACGAGCAGTACTTC.

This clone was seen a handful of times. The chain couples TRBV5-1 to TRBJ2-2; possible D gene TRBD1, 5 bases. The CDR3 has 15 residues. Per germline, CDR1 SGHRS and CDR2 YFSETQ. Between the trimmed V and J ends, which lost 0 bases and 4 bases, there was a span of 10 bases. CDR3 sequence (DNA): TGCGCCAGCAGCTTGGCCTCTGGGGCCACCGGGGAGCTGTTTTTT. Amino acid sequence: CASSLASGATGELFF.

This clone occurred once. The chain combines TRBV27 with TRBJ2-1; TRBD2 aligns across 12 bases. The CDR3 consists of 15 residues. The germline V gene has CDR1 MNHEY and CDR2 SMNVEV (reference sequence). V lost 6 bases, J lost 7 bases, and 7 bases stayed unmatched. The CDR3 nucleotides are TGTGCCAGCAGCCGCCCCGGACTAGCGGGGAATGAGCAGTTCTTC. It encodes CASSRPGLAGNEQFF.

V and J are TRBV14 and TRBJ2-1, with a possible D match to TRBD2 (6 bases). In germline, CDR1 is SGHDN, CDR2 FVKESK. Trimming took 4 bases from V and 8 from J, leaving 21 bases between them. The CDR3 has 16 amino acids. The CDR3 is CASSPGRENLVHEQFF. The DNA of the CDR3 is TGTGCCAGCAGCCCCGGTCGGGAGAACCTGGTCCATGAGCAGTTCTTC.

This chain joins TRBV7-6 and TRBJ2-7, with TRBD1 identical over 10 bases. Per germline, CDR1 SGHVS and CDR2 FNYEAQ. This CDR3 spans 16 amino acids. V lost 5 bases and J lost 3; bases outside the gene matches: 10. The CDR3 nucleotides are TGTGCCAGCAGCCCCAAGACCGGGACAGGGGTCTACGAGCAGTACTTC. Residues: CASSPKTGTGVYEQYF.

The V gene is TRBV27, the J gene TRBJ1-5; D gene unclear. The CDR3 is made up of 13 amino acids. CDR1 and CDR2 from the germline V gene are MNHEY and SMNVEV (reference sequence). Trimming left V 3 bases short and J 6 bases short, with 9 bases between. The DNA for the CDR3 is TGTGCCAGCAGTTTGTATTTTGGTCAGCCCCAGCATTTT. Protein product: CASSLYFGQPQHF.

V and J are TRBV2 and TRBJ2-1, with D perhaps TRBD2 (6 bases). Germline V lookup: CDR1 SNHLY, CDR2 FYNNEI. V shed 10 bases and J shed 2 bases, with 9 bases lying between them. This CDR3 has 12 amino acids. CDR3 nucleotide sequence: TGTGCCACGCGGAGGGCCTACAATGAGCAGTTCTTC. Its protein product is CATRRAYNEQFF.

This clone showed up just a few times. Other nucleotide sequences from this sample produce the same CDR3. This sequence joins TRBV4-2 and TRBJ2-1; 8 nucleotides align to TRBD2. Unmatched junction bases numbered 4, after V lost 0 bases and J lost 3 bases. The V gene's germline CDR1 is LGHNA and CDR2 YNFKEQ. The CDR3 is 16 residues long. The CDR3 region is CASSQETGGFYNEQFF. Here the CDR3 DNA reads TGTGCCAGCAGCCAAGAGACGGGAGGGTTCTACAATGAGCAGTTCTTC.

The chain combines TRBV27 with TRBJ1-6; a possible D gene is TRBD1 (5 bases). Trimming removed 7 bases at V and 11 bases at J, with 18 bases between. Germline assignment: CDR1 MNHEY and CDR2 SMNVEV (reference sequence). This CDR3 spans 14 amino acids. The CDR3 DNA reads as TGTGCCAGCACCCCCGGGACTTCAAATCCACCCCTCCACTTT. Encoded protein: CASTPGTSNPPLHF.

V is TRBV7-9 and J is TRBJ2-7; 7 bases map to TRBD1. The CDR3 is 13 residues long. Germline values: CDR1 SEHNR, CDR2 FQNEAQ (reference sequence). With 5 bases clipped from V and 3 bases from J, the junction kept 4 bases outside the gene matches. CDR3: CASSRDRNYEQYF. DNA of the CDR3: TGTGCCAGCAGCCGGGACAGAAACTACGAGCAGTACTTC.

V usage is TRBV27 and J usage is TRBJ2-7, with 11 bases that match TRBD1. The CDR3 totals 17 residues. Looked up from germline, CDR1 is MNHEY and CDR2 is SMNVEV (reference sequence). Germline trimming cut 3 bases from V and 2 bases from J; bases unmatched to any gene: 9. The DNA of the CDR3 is TGTGCCAGCAGTTTTTCGGGACAGGGGGTCCGGCCCTACGAGCAGTACTTC. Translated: CASSFSGQGVRPYEQYF.

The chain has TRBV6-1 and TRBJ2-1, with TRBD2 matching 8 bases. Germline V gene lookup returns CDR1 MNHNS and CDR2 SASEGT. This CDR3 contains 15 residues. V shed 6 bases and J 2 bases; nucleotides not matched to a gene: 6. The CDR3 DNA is TGTGCCAGCAGGTCCAGCGGGAGTGCCTACAATGAGCAGTTCTTC. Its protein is CASRSSGSAYNEQFF.

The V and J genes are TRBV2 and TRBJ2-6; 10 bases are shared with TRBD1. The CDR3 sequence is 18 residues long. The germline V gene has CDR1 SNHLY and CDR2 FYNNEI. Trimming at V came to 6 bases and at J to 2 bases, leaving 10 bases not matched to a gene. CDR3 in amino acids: CASRRWGQGTPGANVLTF. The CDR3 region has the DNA TGTGCCAGCAGAAGGTGGGGACAGGGGACTCCTGGGGCCAACGTCCTGACTTTC.

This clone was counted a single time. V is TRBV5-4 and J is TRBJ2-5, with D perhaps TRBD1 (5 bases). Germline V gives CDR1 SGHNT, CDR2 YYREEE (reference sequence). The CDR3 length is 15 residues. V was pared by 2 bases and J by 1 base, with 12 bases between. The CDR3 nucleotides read TGTGCCAGCAGCTTTCAAGGGGCGGTCCAAGAGACCCAGTACTTC. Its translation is CASSFQGAVQETQYF.

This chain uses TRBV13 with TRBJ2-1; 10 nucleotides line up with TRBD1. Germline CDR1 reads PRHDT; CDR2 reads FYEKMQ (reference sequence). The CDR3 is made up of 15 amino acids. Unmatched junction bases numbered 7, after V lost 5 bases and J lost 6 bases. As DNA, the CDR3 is TGTGCCAGCAGCCCCTCCGGGACAGGGGTCAATGAGCAGTTCTTC. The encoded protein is CASSPSGTGVNEQFF.

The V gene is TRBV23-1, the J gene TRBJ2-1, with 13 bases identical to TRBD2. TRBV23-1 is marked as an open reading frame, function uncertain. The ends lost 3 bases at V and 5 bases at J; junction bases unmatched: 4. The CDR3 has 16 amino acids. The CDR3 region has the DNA TGCGCCAGCAGTCAGCGGACTAGCGGGGGCAACAATGAGCAGTTCTTC. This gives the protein CASSQRTSGGNNEQFF.